The T cell receptor (beta chain) described here comes from a study of blood T cell repertoires in COVID-19. The cohort comprised adults aged roughly 18 to 95 years residing in 20 to 25 US areas. Participants had their cohort set by participant-reported clinical history. Symptom resolution, clearance, or two negative PCRs marked the recovered donors of Cohort 3. The CDR3 contains 14 residues. V dropped 3 bases and J dropped 0 bases, with 6 bases sitting between them. Per the germline V gene, CDR1 is SGHKS and CDR2 is YYEKEE (reference sequence). Generated by immunoSEQ multiplex PCR, the TCRdb table keeps only in-frame clones and is missing some. This table holds under 200,000 clones, around 84% found once.

The sequence was collected from a woman aged 50 to 65 who had recovered from COVID-19. Sequenced: PBMCs or T cells enriched from blood (not recorded which). The J gene is TRBJ2-2, the V gene TRBV5-5; D is unresolved. CDR3 sequence: CASSSTPNTGELFF. CDR3 in DNA: TGTGCCAGCAGCTCCACACCGAACACCGGGGAGCTGTTTTTT.